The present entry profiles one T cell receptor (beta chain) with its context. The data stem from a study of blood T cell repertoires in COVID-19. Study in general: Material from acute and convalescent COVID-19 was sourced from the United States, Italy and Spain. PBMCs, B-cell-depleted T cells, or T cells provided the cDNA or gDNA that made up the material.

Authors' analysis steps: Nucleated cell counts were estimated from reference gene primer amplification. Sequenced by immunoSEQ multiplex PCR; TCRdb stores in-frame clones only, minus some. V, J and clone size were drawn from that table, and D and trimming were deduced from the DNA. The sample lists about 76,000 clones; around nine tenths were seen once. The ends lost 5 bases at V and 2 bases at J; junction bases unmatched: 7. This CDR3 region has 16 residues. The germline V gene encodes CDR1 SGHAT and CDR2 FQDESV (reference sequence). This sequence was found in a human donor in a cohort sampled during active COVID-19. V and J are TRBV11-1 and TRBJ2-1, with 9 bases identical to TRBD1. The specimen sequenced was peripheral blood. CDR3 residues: CASSPGTGQAYNEQFF. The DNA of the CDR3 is TGTGCCAGCAGCCCAGGGACAGGGCAAGCCTACAATGAGCAGTTCTTC.